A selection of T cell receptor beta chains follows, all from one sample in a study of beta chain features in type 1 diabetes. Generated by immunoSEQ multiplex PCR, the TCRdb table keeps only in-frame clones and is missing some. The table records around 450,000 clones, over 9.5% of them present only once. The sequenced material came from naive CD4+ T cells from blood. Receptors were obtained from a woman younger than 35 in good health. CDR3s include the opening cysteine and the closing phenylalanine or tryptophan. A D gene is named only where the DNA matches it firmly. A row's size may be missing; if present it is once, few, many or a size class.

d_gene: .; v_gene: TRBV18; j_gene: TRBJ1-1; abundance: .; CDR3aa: CASSQDGNTEAFF; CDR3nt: TGTGCCAGCTCACAGGACGGGAACACTGAAGCTTTCTTT
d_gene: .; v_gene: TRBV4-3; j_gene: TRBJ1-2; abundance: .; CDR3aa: CASSQDLGNYGYTF; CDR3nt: TGCGCCAGCAGCCAAGATCTGGGGAACTATGGCTACACCTTC
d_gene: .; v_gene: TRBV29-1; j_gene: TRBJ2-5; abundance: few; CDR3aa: CSVEAFEDMGETQYF; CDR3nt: TGCAGCGTTGAAGCGTTTGAGGACATGGGGGAGACCCAGTACTTC
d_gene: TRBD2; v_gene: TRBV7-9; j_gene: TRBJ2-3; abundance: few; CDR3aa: CASSERTSEYRTDTQYF; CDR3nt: TGTGCCAGCAGCGAGAGGACTAGCGAGTATAGGACAGATACGCAGTATTTT
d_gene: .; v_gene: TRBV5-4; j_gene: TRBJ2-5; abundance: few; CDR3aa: CASSAGRPQETQYF; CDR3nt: TGTGCCAGCAGCGCGGGACGGCCTCAAGAGACCCAGTACTTC
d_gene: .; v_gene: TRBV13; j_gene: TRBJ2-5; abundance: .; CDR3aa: CASSLKRETQYF; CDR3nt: TGTGCCAGCAGCCTTAAACGGGAGACCCAGTACTTC
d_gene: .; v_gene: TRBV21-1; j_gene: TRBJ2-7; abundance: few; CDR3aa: CASSKTRTSGNFSYEQYF; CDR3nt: TGTGCCAGCAGCAAAACTAGGACTAGCGGAAATTTTTCCTACGAGCAGTACTTC
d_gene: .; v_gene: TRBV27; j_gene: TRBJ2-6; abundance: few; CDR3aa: CASSSTGFPGANVLTF; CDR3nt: TGTGCCAGCAGTTCTACAGGGTTCCCTGGGGCCAACGTCCTGACTTTC
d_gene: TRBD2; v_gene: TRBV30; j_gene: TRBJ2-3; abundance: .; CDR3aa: CAWSSWTSGEADTQYF; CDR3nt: TGTGCCTGGAGTTCCTGGACTAGCGGGGAGGCAGATACGCAGTATTTT
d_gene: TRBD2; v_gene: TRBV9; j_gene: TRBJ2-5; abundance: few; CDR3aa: CASSVAPASGYQETQYF; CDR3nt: TGTGCCAGCAGCGTAGCGCCGGCTAGCGGGTACCAAGAGACCCAGTACTTC
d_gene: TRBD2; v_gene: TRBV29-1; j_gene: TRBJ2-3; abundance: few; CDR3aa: CSGGGSGSVGGTDTQYF; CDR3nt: TGCAGCGGTGGAGGTAGCGGGAGCGTAGGCGGCACAGATACGCAGTATTTT
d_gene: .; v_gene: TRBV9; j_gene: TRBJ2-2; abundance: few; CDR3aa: CASSLSGVVGVGNTGELFF; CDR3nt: TGTGCCAGCAGCCTCTCCGGGGTGGTGGGAGTTGGTAACACCGGGGAGCTGTTTTTT
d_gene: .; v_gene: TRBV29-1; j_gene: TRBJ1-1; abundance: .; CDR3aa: CSAARNTEAFF; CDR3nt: TGCAGCGCCGCAAGGAACACTGAAGCTTTCTTT
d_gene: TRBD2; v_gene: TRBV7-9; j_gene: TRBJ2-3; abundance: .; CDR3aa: CASSLGGLAYDVTDTQYF; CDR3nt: TGTGCCAGCAGCCTGGGGGGACTAGCGTATGATGTCACAGATACGCAGTATTTT
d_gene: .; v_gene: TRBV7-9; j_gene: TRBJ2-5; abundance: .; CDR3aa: CASSLQRKETQYF; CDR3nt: TGTGCCAGCAGCTTACAGCGGAAAGAGACCCAGTACTTC
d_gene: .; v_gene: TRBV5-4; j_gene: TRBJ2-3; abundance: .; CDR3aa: CASATGHTDTQYF; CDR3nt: TGTGCCAGCGCTACAGGGCACACAGATACGCAGTATTTT
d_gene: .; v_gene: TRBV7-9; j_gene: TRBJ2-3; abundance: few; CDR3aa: CASSLGEGTTRTDTQYF; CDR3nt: TGTGCCAGCAGCTTAGGAGAGGGAACAACCCGCACAGATACGCAGTATTTT
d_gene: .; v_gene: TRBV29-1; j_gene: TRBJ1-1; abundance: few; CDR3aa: CSVRIRVEAFF; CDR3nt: TGCAGCGTGCGGATCAGGGTCGAAGCTTTCTTT
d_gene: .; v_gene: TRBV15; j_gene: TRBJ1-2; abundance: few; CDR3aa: CATSAGTNYGYTF; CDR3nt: TGTGCCACCAGCGCCGGGACTAACTATGGCTACACCTTC
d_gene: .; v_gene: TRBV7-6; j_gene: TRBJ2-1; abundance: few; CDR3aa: CASSPPGLVSSEQFF; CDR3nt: TGTGCCAGCAGCCCCCCGGGGCTAGTTTCATCTGAGCAGTTCTTC
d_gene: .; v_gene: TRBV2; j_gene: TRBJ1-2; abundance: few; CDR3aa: CASSEVNRDYGYTF; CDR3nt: TGTGCCAGCAGTGAAGTGAATCGGGACTATGGCTACACCTTC
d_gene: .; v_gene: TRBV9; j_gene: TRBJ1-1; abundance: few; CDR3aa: CASSNGQSTEAFF; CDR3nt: TGTGCCAGCAGCAACGGACAAAGCACTGAAGCTTTCTTT
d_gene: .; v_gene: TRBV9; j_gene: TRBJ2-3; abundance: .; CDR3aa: CASSVVGDVSTDTQYF; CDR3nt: TGTGCCAGCAGCGTAGTCGGGGACGTGAGCACAGATACGCAGTATTTT
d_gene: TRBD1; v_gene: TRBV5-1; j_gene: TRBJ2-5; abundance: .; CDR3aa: CASSLAWTGQETQYF; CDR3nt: TGCGCCAGCAGCTTGGCCTGGACAGGGCAAGAGACCCAGTACTTC
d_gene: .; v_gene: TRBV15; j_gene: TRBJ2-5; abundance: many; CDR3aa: CATSRPPGHQETQYF; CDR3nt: TGTGCCACCAGCAGACCACCCGGACACCAAGAGACCCAGTACTTC
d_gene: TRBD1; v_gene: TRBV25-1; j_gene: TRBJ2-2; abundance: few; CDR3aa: CASSEYGTGAGELFF; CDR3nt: TGTGCCAGCAGTGAATACGGGACAGGGGCCGGGGAGCTGTTTTTT
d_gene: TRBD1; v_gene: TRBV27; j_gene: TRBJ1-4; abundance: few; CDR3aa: CASRDRGAEKLFF; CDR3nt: TGTGCCAGCAGAGACAGGGGTGCTGAAAAACTGTTTTTT
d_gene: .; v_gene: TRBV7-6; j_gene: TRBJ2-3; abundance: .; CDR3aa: CASSIRTQTDTQYF; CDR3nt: TGTGCCAGCAGCATCCGGACCCAAACAGATACGCAGTATTTT
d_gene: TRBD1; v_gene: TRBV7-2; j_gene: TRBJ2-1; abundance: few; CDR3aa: CASSPRTGPYNEQFF; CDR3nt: TGTGCCAGCAGCCCCAGGACAGGGCCCTACAATGAGCAGTTCTTC
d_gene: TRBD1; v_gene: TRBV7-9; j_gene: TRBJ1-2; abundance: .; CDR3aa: CASSQTGGGYGYTF; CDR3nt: TGTGCCAGCAGCCAGACAGGGGGCGGCTATGGCTACACCTTC
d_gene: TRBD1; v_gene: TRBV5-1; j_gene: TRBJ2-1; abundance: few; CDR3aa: CASSGGQGAYNEQFF; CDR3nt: TGCGCCAGCAGCGGTGGACAGGGGGCTTACAATGAGCAGTTCTTC
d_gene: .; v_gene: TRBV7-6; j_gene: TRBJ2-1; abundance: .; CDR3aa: CASSLGQAGDNEQFF; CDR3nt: TGTGCCAGCAGCTTAGGACAGGCAGGAGACAATGAGCAGTTCTTC
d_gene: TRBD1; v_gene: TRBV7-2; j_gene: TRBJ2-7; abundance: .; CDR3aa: CASSLGGTVGIYEQYF; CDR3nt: TGTGCCAGCAGCTTAGGGGGGACAGTAGGGATTTACGAGCAGTACTTC
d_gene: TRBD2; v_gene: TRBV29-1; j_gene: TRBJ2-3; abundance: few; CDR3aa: CSVAAGGVTDTQYF; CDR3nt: TGCAGCGTTGCAGCGGGGGGGGTCACAGATACGCAGTATTTT
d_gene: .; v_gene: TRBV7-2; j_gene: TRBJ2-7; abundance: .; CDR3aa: CASSLDSSSYEQYF; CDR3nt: TGTGCCAGCAGCTTAGACAGCTCCTCCTACGAGCAGTACTTC